The following is a T cell receptor beta chain sequence with its context. This clone's antigen is unknown. No much larger clonotype is one base removed from it; base qualities were not supplied. CDR1 and CDR2 (SNHLY, FYNNEI) derive from the germline V gene. The CDR3 sequence holds 16 residues, the cysteine and phenylalanine included. The DNA shown is the 48-base CDR3, in frame from base 1. Trimming removed 4 bases from V and 0 bases from J, leaving 14 bases between the germline ends. This record belongs to a study of cytomegalovirus exposure and HLA in healthy donors (dated by TCRdb to between 2016 and 2019). General notes on the study: An earlier analysis of some 600 of the donors reported 250 to 350 Gb of sequence data and 95 million to 130 million unique TCR beta sequences obtained from roughly 180 million T cells. An early release that covered about 600 HLA-typed donors contained around 330 gigabases of sequencing data and around 85 million unique TCR sequences. The genetic ancestry cluster associated with self-reported Caucasian donors included around four fifths of the approximately 410 genotyped donors. The study was designed to test whether signatures of past pathogen exposure could be identified by cataloging public T cell receptors. The T cell repertoires of under 750 subjects were profiled by immunosequencing and related to cytomegalovirus serostatus. A separate validation cohort of more than 100 different subjects was used in addition to the roughly 620-subject first cohort. To predict cytomegalovirus infection status, the study combined high-throughput TCR immunosequencing, statistical association of individual TCRs with disease status, and machine learning. In a later analysis, previously published TCR beta repertoires from 500 to 750 donors were re-analyzed and high-resolution HLA genotyping was added so that TCR occurrence patterns could be studied. Rather than using new phenotypic data, the later analysis identified candidate immune exposures from TCR beta sequences and from how often those sequences occurred across donors. In an earlier analysis of several hundred of the donors, high-throughput TCR beta sequencing was used to judge whether each TCR beta V gene segment behaved as functional or pseudogenic. Donor age, sex, ethnicity and CMV serostatus were compiled together with the repertoire data. A later genetic analysis used genome-wide SNP genotypes for about 65% of the 666 donors, treating that subset as a discovery cohort. Every repertoire in the discovery cohort had been generated on one and the same sequencing platform. Class I and class II HLA loci were covered by the typing at four-digit resolution. Typing coverage differed by locus: A, B, C, DRB1 and DQB1 were typed in about 629-640 donors, DQA1 in about 500, DPA1 in 606, and DPB1 in 472. A handful of DR-DQ haplotypes were treated as single units for association and clustering because of strong linkage in the cohort. Among some 410 genotyped donors of the cohort, an average of about 240,000 unique TCR beta nucleotide sequences was sequenced per donor, of which about 18% were non-productive.

The cohort was made up of approximately 670 healthy bone marrow donors. All cohort members were sampled while nominally healthy, although unrecorded immune exposures were likely present. The donor was CMV seronegative and was included in the group of a few hundred seronegative cohort members. Each donor provided a peripheral blood sample, and peripheral blood mononuclear cells were used for TCR beta sequencing. Genomic DNA extraction from the blood cell samples was performed with the Qiagen DNeasy Blood Extraction Kit. What the research found in general, with its limitations: In a later analysis, HLA-associated TCR beta chains showed more clonal expansion and lower generation probabilities than non-associated chains that were equally common. The presence/absence analyses assumed that sequencing depth was roughly uniform across donors, and that assumption may not be true. A further reported finding was that TCR beta sequences accurately predicted the HLA-A and HLA-B alleles for most subjects in the first cohort. Some IMGT-functional V segments, including TRBV6-2 and TRBV6-3, could not be told apart with the 87-base-pair reads, so those segments were excluded. At a false discovery rate of 0.05, a later analysis linked about 17,000 TCR beta sequences to specific HLA alleles. V-gene and J-gene trimming of TCR beta chains was associated with a missense DCLRE1C variant in a later genetic analysis, and the association was replicated in an independent cohort. In vitro tests confirmed that a few of the cytomegalovirus-associated TCR beta chains recognize cytomegalovirus antigens. HLA typing was unavailable for some donors at each locus, so association tests used only the typed subset. The earlier analysis of fewer than 750 of the donors excluded roughly 17 rarely observed V segments, including chromosome 9 orphons, because counts were too low. Only TCR beta chains were sequenced in this cohort, and the absence of alpha or paired-chain data limited detectable features. Most TCR sequences were observed very rarely across donors, whereas some public TCRs were present in many individuals. The authors suggested that the approach could potentially be generalized to other disease states and immunological phenotypes. A group of highly shared sequence variants was considered likely to be a technical artifact of the sequencing pipeline. In a later analysis, several top co-occurrence clusters were reported to appear linked to parvovirus B19, influenza, CMV and Epstein-Barr virus. The only immune exposure information available for the cohort was CMV serostatus. According to a later genetic analysis, donors in an Asian-associated ancestry cluster had fewer N-insertions in productive TCRs than the approximately 710-donor mean. Assigning TCR associations to individual alleles was difficult when HLA alleles, especially DR and DQ, strongly co-occurred. In an earlier analysis of more than 500 of the donors, most TCR beta V segments appeared in productive rearrangements about 90% or about 30% of the time, broadly matching IMGT annotations. The classifier was reported to diagnose cytomegalovirus status with high specificity and sensitivity in both the original cohort and the validation cohort. A total of fewer than 200 TCR beta chains were listed by the study as associated with cytomegalovirus. A later analysis found that most CMV-associated TCR beta chains appeared HLA-restricted, with HLA associations seemingly driven largely by CMV exposure. Correlated functional status among segregating V segments might be attributable to linkage disequilibrium, but an unknown experimental factor could not be ruled out. In a later analysis, the rate of TCR association differed among HLA loci, with DRB1 alleles having the most associated TCRs and HLA-C alleles having the fewest.

The library came from the immunoSEQ multiplex PCR assay. The multiplex PCR relied on a mix of 60 forward primers for TCR Vbeta segments and 13 reverse primers for TCR Jbeta segments. A multiplex PCR assay on genomic DNA amplified the CDR3 region of rearranged TCR beta genes. The Illumina HiSeq System was used to sequence the amplified TCR beta libraries as 87-base-pair reads. Concerning the study's data processing: A later analysis tallied roughly 76 million unique TCR beta chains across the 666 repertoires, and about 12 million of those chains were shared by two or more donors. A nearest-neighbor algorithm error-corrected the raw reads and collapsed the reads into unique sequences, merging closely related sequences to remove PCR and sequencing errors. V, D and J gene segments were assigned by aligning CDR3 sequences to IMGT reference sequences. For a sequence to be retained, at least a six-nucleotide match to both a V gene segment and a J gene segment was required. A rearrangement was called productive if the CDR3 had no stop codons and remained in frame with V and J, and every other rearrangement was called non-productive. Following IMGT convention, CDR3 was defined as the stretch from the second conserved V-encoded cysteine up to the conserved J-encoded phenylalanine. The earlier analysis of 500 to 650 of the donors excluded any sequence lacking an unambiguous match to a single V gene segment. In an earlier analysis of 587 of the donors, a V segment was called functional when productive rearrangements were above 56.7%, and segregating when the standard deviation between donors exceeded 5%. To diagnose cytomegalovirus status from the catalog of TCR beta chain sequences, a statistical classification framework was built. A later analysis assigned V and J genes by comparing TCR nucleotide sequences with IMGT/GENE-DB human TR gene sequences. A later analysis assigned CDR3 sequences and most-parsimonious VDJ recombination scenarios with the TCRdist pipeline. In a later analysis, each TCR beta chain was defined by its CDR3 amino acid sequence together with its V-gene family, and reads without a unique V-gene family were excluded. To address suspected cross-contamination and a sequencing artifact, a later analysis removed around 600 highly shared, low-generation-probability nucleotide sequences. In a later analysis, a clonal expansion index for each public chain was calculated from normalized within-repertoire ranks of inferred template counts. A later analysis computed generation probabilities with a VDJ recombination model fitted to out-of-frame rearrangements, and checked the results against IGoR. A later analysis scored TCR-TCR, TCR-HLA and TCR-CMV co-occurrence with hypergeometric tests, applying a repertoire-size bias correction to TCR pairs. To estimate false discovery rates, a later analysis permuted the HLA or CMV assignments 20 times. In a later analysis, co-occurring TCRs were grouped using DBSCAN, and TCRdist sequence similarity was added for clustering within HLA-allele-positive subsets. Repertoires with fewer than 30,000 or more than 120,000 public chains, plus five repertoires with anomalous nucleotide sharing, were excluded from co-occurrence clustering. Entries here come from immuneACCESS through TCRdb and include only in-frame sequences with V and J called. Some clones fail to appear in such tables; in the studies checked, an unresolved V gene covers under half of the shortfall, and the cause of the remainder is unknown. V, J and clone size derive from that table, while D and trimming were established from the DNA sequence. The sample includes 120,000 to 150,000 clones, with 80% to 85% observed a single time. The ten most abundant clones make up roughly 2.9% of the sample.

The sequenced material came from PBMCs. The sequence derives from a woman aged 25 to 39 in good health and CMV-seronegative. The chain was built from TRBV2 and TRBJ2-3; TRBD1 is a possible D gene, resting on 7 matching bases. The CDR3 here reads CASSAGTAGSTDTQYF. The nucleotide sequence reads TGTGCCAGCAGTGCCGGGACAGCGGGTAGCACAGATACGCAGTATTTT.